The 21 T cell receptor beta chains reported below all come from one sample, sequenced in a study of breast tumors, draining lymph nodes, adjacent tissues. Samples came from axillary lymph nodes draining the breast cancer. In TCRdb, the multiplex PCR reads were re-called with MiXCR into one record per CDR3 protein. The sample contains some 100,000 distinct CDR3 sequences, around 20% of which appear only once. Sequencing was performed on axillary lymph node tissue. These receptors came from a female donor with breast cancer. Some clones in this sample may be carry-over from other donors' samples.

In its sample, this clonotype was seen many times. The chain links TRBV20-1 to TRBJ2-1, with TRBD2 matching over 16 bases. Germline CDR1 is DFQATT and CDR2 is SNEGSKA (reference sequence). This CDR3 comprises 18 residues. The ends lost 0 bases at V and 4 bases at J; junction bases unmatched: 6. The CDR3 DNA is TGCAGTGCTAGAGACGCTGGGACTAGCGGGGGGGGGTACAATGAGCAGTTCTTC. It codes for CSARDAGTSGGGYNEQFF.

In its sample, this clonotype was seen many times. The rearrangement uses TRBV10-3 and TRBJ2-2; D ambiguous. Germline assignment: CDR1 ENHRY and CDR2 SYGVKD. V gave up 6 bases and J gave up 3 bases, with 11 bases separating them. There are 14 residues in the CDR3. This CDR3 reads CAIRRTSDTGELFF. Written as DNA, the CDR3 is TGTGCCATCAGGCGCACGTCGGACACCGGGGAGCTGTTTTTT.

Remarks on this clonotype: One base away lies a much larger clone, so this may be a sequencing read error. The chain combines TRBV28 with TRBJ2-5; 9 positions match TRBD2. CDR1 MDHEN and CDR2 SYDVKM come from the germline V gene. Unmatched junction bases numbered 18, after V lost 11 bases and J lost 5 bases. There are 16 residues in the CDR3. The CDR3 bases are TGTGCCGGCACCCAACTAGCGGGTAGAGGAGTGGAGACCCAGTACTTC. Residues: CAGTQLAGRGVETQYF.

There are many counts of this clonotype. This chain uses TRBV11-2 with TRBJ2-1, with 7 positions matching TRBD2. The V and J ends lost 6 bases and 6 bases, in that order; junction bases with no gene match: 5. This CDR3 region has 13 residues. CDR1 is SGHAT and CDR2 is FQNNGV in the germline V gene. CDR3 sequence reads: CASSNWEGNEQFF. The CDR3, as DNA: TGTGCCAGCAGTAACTGGGAGGGCAATGAGCAGTTCTTC.

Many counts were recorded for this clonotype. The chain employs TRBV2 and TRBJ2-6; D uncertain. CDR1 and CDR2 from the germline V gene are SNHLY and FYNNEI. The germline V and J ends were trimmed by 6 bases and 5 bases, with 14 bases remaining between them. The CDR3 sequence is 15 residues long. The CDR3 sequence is CASRLDGLWANVLTF. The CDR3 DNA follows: TGTGCCAGCAGATTGGACGGTCTCTGGGCCAACGTCCTGACTTTC.

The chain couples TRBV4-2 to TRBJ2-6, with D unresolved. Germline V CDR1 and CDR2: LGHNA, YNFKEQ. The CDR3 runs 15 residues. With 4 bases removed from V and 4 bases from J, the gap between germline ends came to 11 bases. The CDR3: CASSPVHGGANVLTF. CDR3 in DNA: TGTGCCAGCAGCCCCGTGCATGGGGGGGCCAACGTCCTGACTTTC.

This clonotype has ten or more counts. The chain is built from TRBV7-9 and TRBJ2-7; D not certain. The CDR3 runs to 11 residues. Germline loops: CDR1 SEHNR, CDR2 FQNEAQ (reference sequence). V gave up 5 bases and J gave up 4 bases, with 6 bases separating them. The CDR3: CASSASYEQYF. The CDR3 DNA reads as TGTGCCAGCAGCGCGAGTTACGAGCAGTACTTC.

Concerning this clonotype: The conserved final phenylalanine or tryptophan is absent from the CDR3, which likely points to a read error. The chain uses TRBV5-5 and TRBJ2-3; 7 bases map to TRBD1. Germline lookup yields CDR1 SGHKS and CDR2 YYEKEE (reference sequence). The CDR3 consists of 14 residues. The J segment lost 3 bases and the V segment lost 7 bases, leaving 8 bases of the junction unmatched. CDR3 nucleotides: TGTGCCAGCGGGACGGACAGGTTGACAGATACGCAGTATCTT. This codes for CASGTDRLTDTQYL.

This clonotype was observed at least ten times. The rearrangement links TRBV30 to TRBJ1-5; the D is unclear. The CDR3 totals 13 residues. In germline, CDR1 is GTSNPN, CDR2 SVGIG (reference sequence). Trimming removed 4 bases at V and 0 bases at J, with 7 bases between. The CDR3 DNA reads TGTGCCTGGACAGAAAATAGCAATCAGCCCCAGCATTTT. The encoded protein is CAWTENSNQPQHF.

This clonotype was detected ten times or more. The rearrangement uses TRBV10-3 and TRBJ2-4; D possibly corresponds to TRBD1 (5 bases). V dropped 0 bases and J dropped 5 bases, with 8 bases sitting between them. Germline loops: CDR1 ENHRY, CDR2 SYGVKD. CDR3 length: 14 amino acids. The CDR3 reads CAISESGRENIQYF. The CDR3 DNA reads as TGTGCCATCAGTGAGTCGGGCAGGGAAAACATTCAGTACTTC.

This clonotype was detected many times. CDR3 residues: CASSLGGLHTGELFF. CDR3 nucleotide sequence: TGTGCCAGCAGCTTGGGGGGACTTCACACCGGGGAGCTGTTTTTT. The chain is built from TRBV5-5 and TRBJ2-2; a possible D gene is TRBD2 (6 bases). CDR3 size: 15 residues. CDR1 is SGHKS, CDR2 YYEKEE, per germline (reference sequence). The ends were cut back, 0 bases at V and 3 bases at J, with 9 bases in the middle.

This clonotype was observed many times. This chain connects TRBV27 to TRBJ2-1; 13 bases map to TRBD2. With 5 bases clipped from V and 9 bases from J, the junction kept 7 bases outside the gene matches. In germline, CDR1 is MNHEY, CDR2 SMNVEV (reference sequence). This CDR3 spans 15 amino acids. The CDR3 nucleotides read TGTGCCAGCAGTCCCGGACTAGCGGGAGTAGCTGAGCAGTTCTTC. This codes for CASSPGLAGVAEQFF.

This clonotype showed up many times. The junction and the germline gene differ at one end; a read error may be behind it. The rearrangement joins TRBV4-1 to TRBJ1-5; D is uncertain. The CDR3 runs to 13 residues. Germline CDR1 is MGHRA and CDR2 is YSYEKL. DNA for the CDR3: TGTGCCAGCAGCTCGGCTCGGGATCAGCCCCAGCATTTT. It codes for CASSSARDQPQHF.

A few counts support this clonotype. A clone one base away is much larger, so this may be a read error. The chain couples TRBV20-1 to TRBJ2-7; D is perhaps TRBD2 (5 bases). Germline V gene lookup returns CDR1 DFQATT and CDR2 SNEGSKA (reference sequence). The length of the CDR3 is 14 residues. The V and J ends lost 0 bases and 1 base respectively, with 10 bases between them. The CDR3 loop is CSARDHRGSYEQYF. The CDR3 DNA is TGCAGTGCTAGAGACCACCGGGGATCCTACGAGCAGTACTTC.

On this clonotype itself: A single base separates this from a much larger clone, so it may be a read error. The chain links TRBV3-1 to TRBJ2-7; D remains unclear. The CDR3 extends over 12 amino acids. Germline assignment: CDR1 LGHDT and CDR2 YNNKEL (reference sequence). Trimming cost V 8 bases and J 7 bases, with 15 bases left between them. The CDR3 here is CASGLPTGEQYF. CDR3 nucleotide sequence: TGTGCCAGCGGCCTTCCAACCGGGGAGCAGTACTTC.

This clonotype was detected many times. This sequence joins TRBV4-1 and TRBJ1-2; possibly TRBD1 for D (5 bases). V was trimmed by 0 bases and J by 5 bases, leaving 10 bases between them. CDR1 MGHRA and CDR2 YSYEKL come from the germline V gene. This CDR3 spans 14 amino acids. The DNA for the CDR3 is TGCGCCAGCAGCCAAGAATCTTGGGGGTATGGCTACACCTTC. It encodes CASSQESWGYGYTF.

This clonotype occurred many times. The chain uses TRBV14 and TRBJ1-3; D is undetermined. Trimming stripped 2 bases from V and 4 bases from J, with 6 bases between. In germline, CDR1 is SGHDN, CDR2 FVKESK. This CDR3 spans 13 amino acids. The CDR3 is CASSQWQGNTIYF. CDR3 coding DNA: TGTGCCAGCAGCCAATGGCAGGGAAACACCATATATTTT.

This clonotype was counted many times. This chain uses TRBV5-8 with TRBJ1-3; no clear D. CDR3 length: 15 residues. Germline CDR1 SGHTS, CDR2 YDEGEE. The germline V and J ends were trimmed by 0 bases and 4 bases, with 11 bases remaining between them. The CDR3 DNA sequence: TGTGCCAGCAGCTTGGAGCCAGCTGAAGGAAACACCATATATTTT. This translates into CASSLEPAEGNTIYF.

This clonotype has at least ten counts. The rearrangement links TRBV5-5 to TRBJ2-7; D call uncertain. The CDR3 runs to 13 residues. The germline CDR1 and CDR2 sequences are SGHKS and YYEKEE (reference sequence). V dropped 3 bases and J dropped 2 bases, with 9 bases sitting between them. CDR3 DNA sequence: TGTGCCAGCAGCTGGGTGGGTGCCTACGAGCAGTACTTC. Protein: CASSWVGAYEQYF. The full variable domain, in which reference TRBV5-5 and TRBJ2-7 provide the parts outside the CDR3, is DAGVTQSPTHLIKTRGQQVTLRCSPISGHKSVSWYQQVLGQGPQFIFQYYEKEERGRGNFPDRFSARQFPNYSSELNVNALLLGDSALYLCASSWVGAYEQYFGPGTRLTVT.

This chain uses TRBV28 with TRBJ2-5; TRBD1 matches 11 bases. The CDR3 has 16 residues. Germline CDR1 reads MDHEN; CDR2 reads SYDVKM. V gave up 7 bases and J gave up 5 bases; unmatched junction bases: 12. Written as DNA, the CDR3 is TGTGCCAGCACCGTGCAAAATGGACAGGGGGCTGAGACCCAGTACTTC. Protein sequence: CASTVQNGQGAETQYF.

Here the CDR3 reads CAIGSAGNTIYF. The CDR3 nucleotides read TGTGCCATCGGGTCGGCAGGAAACACCATATATTTT. This rearrangement joins TRBV10-3 to TRBJ1-3; D gene unclear. This CDR3 is built from 12 residues. V lost 8 bases and J 4 bases, leaving 9 bases between the germline ends. CDR1 is ENHRY and CDR2 is SYGVKD in the germline V gene.